Described below is a single TCR beta chain sequence and its context. Its antigen is still unknown. The data are from a study of T cell repertoires in ileal Crohn's disease. Study at large: About half of patients got postoperative therapy: about twelve thiopurines, around 19 anti-TNF.

Profiling relied on immunoSEQ multiplex PCR, and the TCRdb table lists in-frame clones only, not all of them. The profile covers about 16,000 clones, with just over 90% appearing a single time and about 3.4% taken by the ten largest. With V trimmed by 6 bases and J by 5 bases, 3 bases remained unmatched. From germline, CDR1 is SNHLY and CDR2 FYNNEI. This CDR3 is built from 13 residues. Points from the study as a whole: Mucosal expansions were suggested to be mainly CD8 T cells.

The chain combines TRBV2 with TRBJ2-2, with TRBD2 identical over 7 bases. Sequenced: ileal tissue. The source of this sequence is an adult with Crohn's disease. CDR3 DNA sequence: TGTGCCAGCAGATGGGGGGGTACCGGGGAGCTGTTTTTT. It codes for CASRWGGTGELFF.